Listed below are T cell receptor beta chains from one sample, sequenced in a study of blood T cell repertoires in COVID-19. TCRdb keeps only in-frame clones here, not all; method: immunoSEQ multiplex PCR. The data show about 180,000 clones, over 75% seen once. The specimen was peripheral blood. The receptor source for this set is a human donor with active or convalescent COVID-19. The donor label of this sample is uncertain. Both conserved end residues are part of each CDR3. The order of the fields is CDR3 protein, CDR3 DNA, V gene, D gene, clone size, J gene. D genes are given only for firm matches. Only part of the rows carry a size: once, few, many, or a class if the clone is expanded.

CDR3 protein: CASSARAGGLLAKNIQYF
CDR3 DNA: TGCGCCAGCTCGGCAAGGGCAGGGGGCCTCCTAGCCAAAAACATTCAGTACTTC
V gene: TRBV4-1
D gene: TRBD1
clone size: -
J gene: TRBJ2-4

CDR3 protein: CASSLTSDTDTQYF
CDR3 DNA: TGTGCCAGCAGCTTGACTAGCGACACAGATACGCAGTATTTT
V gene: TRBV7-7
D gene: TRBD2
clone size: -
J gene: TRBJ2-3

CDR3 protein: CASSQVSGRVTNTQYF
CDR3 DNA: TGTGCCAGCAGCCAAGTCAGCGGGAGAGTCACAAATACGCAGTATTTT
V gene: TRBV3-1/TRBV3-2
D gene: TRBD2
clone size: once
J gene: TRBJ2-3

CDR3 protein: CASVTWGVANYGYTF
CDR3 DNA: TGCGCCAGCGTAACCTGGGGGGTAGCTAACTATGGCTACACCTTC
V gene: TRBV23-1
D gene: -
clone size: -
J gene: TRBJ1-2

CDR3 protein: CASSEDGRVDGYTF
CDR3 DNA: TGTGCCAGCTCAGAGGACGGGAGGGTAGATGGCTACACCTTC
V gene: TRBV18
D gene: -
clone size: -
J gene: TRBJ1-2

CDR3 protein: CASREEVDTGELFF
CDR3 DNA: TGCGCCAGCAGGGAGGAGGTCGATACCGGGGAGCTGTTTTTT
V gene: TRBV5-1
D gene: -
clone size: once
J gene: TRBJ2-2

CDR3 protein: CASSPPVASGDNEQFF
CDR3 DNA: TGTGCCAGCAGCCCCCCCGTGGCTAGCGGTGACAATGAGCAGTTCTTC
V gene: TRBV2
D gene: TRBD2
clone size: once
J gene: TRBJ2-1

CDR3 protein: CASSFPLRRTGLYYNEQFF
CDR3 DNA: TGTGCCAGCAGCTTCCCCCTGCGCCGGACAGGGCTGTACTACAATGAGCAGTTCTTC
V gene: TRBV7-6
D gene: TRBD1
clone size: -
J gene: TRBJ2-1

CDR3 protein: CASSLPAYEQYF
CDR3 DNA: TGCGCCAGCAGCTTGCCTGCCTACGAGCAGTACTTC
V gene: TRBV5-1
D gene: -
clone size: -
J gene: TRBJ2-7

CDR3 protein: CASSQPGNEQFF
CDR3 DNA: TGTGCCAGCAGTCAACCCGGCAATGAGCAGTTCTTC
V gene: TRBV28
D gene: -
clone size: few
J gene: TRBJ2-1

CDR3 protein: CASSFGQGGGYTF
CDR3 DNA: TGTGCCAGCAGCTTCGGACAGGGGGGCGGCTACACCTTC
V gene: TRBV7-9
D gene: TRBD1
clone size: -
J gene: TRBJ1-2

CDR3 protein: CASSSGSPDTGELFF
CDR3 DNA: TGCGCCAGCAGCTCGGGGAGTCCGGACACCGGGGAGCTGTTTTTT
V gene: TRBV5-1
D gene: -
clone size: -
J gene: TRBJ2-2

CDR3 protein: CASSFPTLPGQGDYGYTF
CDR3 DNA: TGTGCCAGCAGCTTCCCTACCCTACCCGGACAGGGAGACTATGGCTACACCTTC
V gene: TRBV13
D gene: TRBD1
clone size: once
J gene: TRBJ1-2

CDR3 protein: CASSSQGNTEAFF
CDR3 DNA: TGTGCCAGCAGCTCACAGGGGAACACTGAAGCTTTCTTT
V gene: TRBV7-9
D gene: -
clone size: -
J gene: TRBJ1-1

CDR3 protein: CASSLLRVGLARETQYF
CDR3 DNA: TGTGCCAGCAGCTTGCTCCGGGTCGGATTAGCGAGAGAGACCCAGTACTTC
V gene: TRBV5-6
D gene: -
clone size: once
J gene: TRBJ2-5

CDR3 protein: CATSRDRVSQPQHF
CDR3 DNA: TGTGCCACCAGCAGAGACAGGGTAAGCCAGCCCCAGCATTTT
V gene: TRBV15
D gene: -
clone size: -
J gene: TRBJ1-5

CDR3 protein: CASSFSHAGGAGQPQHF
CDR3 DNA: TGTGCCAGCAGTTTCTCTCACGCAGGGGGCGCAGGGCAGCCCCAGCATTTT
V gene: TRBV28
D gene: TRBD1
clone size: -
J gene: TRBJ1-5

CDR3 protein: CASSQDRVRSRLLYGYTF
CDR3 DNA: TGCGCCAGCAGCCAAGATCGGGTTCGCAGCCGTCTACTCTATGGCTACACCTTC
V gene: TRBV4-3
D gene: -
clone size: -
J gene: TRBJ1-2

CDR3 protein: CAWGGRVSGTDGYTF
CDR3 DNA: TGTGCCTGGGGAGGTCGAGTATCCGGGACAGATGGCTACACCTTC
V gene: TRBV30
D gene: TRBD1
clone size: -
J gene: TRBJ1-2

CDR3 protein: CASSPLHGELETQYF
CDR3 DNA: TGTGCCAGCAGCCCACTTCACGGGGAACTAGAGACCCAGTACTTC
V gene: TRBV5-4
D gene: -
clone size: -
J gene: TRBJ2-5

CDR3 protein: CASRGGRGENNSPLHF
CDR3 DNA: TGTGCCAGCAGAGGGGGCCGAGGGGAGAACAATTCACCCCTCCACTTT
V gene: TRBV2
D gene: TRBD1
clone size: -
J gene: TRBJ1-6

CDR3 protein: CASSLYTGFRDTQYF
CDR3 DNA: TGTGCCAGCAGCTTGTACACAGGGTTCAGAGATACGCAGTATTTT
V gene: TRBV7-9
D gene: -
clone size: -
J gene: TRBJ2-3

CDR3 protein: CASSSGRNSPLHF
CDR3 DNA: TGTGCCAGCAGTTCAGGGCGCAATTCACCCCTCCACTTT
V gene: TRBV28
D gene: -
clone size: -
J gene: TRBJ1-6

CDR3 protein: CASSSWAGTYEQYF
CDR3 DNA: TGTGCCAGCAGCTCCTGGGCAGGGACTTACGAGCAGTACTTC
V gene: TRBV11-2
D gene: -
clone size: -
J gene: TRBJ2-7

CDR3 protein: CASSFPFFETSTPDTQYF
CDR3 DNA: TGTGCCAGCAGCTTCCCGTTCTTTGAGACTAGCACTCCAGATACGCAGTATTTT
V gene: TRBV11-2
D gene: TRBD2
clone size: -
J gene: TRBJ2-3

CDR3 protein: CASSLVSGVTEAFF
CDR3 DNA: TGTGCCAGCAGCTTGGTATCAGGGGTGACTGAAGCTTTCTTT
V gene: TRBV5-6
D gene: -
clone size: -
J gene: TRBJ1-1

CDR3 protein: CASSLGNRGANTGELFF
CDR3 DNA: TGTGCCAGCAGCTTAGGGAATCGGGGGGCGAACACCGGGGAGCTGTTTTTT
V gene: TRBV7-9
D gene: TRBD2
clone size: -
J gene: TRBJ2-2

CDR3 protein: CASSSPRGSSYNSPLHF
CDR3 DNA: TGTGCCAGCAGTAGCCCACGGGGGAGCTCCTATAATTCACCCCTCCACTTT
V gene: TRBV2
D gene: -
clone size: -
J gene: TRBJ1-6

CDR3 protein: CASRGNGQNTGELFF
CDR3 DNA: TGTGCCAGCAGGGGGAACGGACAGAACACCGGGGAGCTGTTTTTT
V gene: TRBV27
D gene: -
clone size: -
J gene: TRBJ2-2

CDR3 protein: CATSAPDRGYGYTF
CDR3 DNA: TGTGCCACCAGTGCCCCGGACAGGGGCTATGGCTACACCTTC
V gene: TRBV24-1
D gene: TRBD1
clone size: -
J gene: TRBJ1-2

CDR3 protein: CASSPPGLWTNTEAFF
CDR3 DNA: TGTGCCAGCAGCCCGCCCGGACTTTGGACGAACACTGAAGCTTTCTTT
V gene: TRBV7-3
D gene: -
clone size: many
J gene: TRBJ1-1

CDR3 protein: CASSQELVGGRHEQYF
CDR3 DNA: TGTGCCAGCAGCCAAGAATTGGTGGGGGGGCGTCACGAGCAGTACTTC
V gene: TRBV3-1/TRBV3-2
D gene: -
clone size: once
J gene: TRBJ2-7

CDR3 protein: CASSLRAGGQYEQYF
CDR3 DNA: TGTGCCAGCAGTTTACGGGCGGGGGGGCAATACGAGCAGTACTTC
V gene: TRBV28
D gene: TRBD2
clone size: -
J gene: TRBJ2-7

CDR3 protein: CASSQGQGDEQFF
CDR3 DNA: TGTGCCAGCAGCCAGGGGCAAGGCGATGAGCAGTTCTTC
V gene: TRBV7-9
D gene: -
clone size: -
J gene: TRBJ2-1

CDR3 protein: CASSPWTSGGLSYEQYF
CDR3 DNA: TGTGCCAGTAGTCCCTGGACTAGCGGGGGCCTCTCCTACGAGCAGTACTTC
V gene: TRBV19
D gene: TRBD2
clone size: medium-sized
J gene: TRBJ2-7

CDR3 protein: CASSPLAGGLGEQYF
CDR3 DNA: TGTGCCAGCAGCCCACTAGCGGGGGGGTTGGGGGAGCAGTACTTC
V gene: TRBV7-2
D gene: TRBD2
clone size: -
J gene: TRBJ2-7

CDR3 protein: CASSLDIGQGQGYTF
CDR3 DNA: TGCGCCAGCAGCTTGGATATAGGACAGGGACAAGGCTACACCTTC
V gene: TRBV5-1
D gene: TRBD1
clone size: -
J gene: TRBJ1-2

CDR3 protein: CASSPGTSGSSETQYF
CDR3 DNA: TGCGCCAGCAGCCCCGGGACTAGCGGGAGTTCGGAGACCCAGTACTTC
V gene: TRBV10-1
D gene: TRBD2
clone size: -
J gene: TRBJ2-5

CDR3 protein: CASSLVATGSSGANVLTF
CDR3 DNA: TGTGCCAGCAGCTTAGTAGCTACAGGGTCCTCTGGGGCCAACGTCCTGACTTTC
V gene: TRBV7-2
D gene: -
clone size: -
J gene: TRBJ2-6

CDR3 protein: CASSKGCHTPGSNYGYTF
CDR3 DNA: TGTGCCAGCAGCAAAGGATGCCACACCCCCGGGAGTAACTATGGCTACACCTTC
V gene: TRBV21-1
D gene: -
clone size: -
J gene: TRBJ1-2

CDR3 protein: CASSQEETGLRFYGYTF
CDR3 DNA: TGCGCCAGCAGCCAGGAAGAGACAGGGTTAAGATTCTATGGCTACACCTTC
V gene: TRBV4-3
D gene: TRBD1
clone size: -
J gene: TRBJ1-2

CDR3 protein: CSVAGGGGANVLTF
CDR3 DNA: TGCAGCGTCGCAGGGGGTGGTGGGGCCAACGTCCTGACTTTC
V gene: TRBV29-1
D gene: TRBD1
clone size: -
J gene: TRBJ2-6

CDR3 protein: CASSLGGTITGELFF
CDR3 DNA: TGTGCCAGCAGCTTAGGGGGGACTATCACCGGGGAGCTGTTTTTT
V gene: TRBV7-2
D gene: TRBD2
clone size: -
J gene: TRBJ2-2

CDR3 protein: CASSSPGLAGGYGSDTQYF
CDR3 DNA: TGTGCCAGCAGCTCACCGGGACTAGCGGGAGGATACGGATCGGATACGCAGTATTTT
V gene: TRBV13
D gene: TRBD2
clone size: -
J gene: TRBJ2-3

CDR3 protein: CASGFVVSSYNEQFF
CDR3 DNA: TGTGCTAGTGGTTTCGTGGTCAGCTCCTACAATGAGCAGTTCTTC
V gene: TRBV12-5
D gene: -
clone size: -
J gene: TRBJ2-1

CDR3 protein: CAWTVGASEQYF
CDR3 DNA: TGTGCCTGGACAGTAGGGGCGTCCGAGCAGTACTTC
V gene: TRBV30
D gene: -
clone size: -
J gene: TRBJ2-7

CDR3 protein: CASSQDTRGGYTF
CDR3 DNA: TGCGCCAGCAGCCAAGATACCAGGGGTGGCTACACCTTC
V gene: TRBV4-3
D gene: -
clone size: once
J gene: TRBJ1-2

CDR3 protein: CASSLEWASGSFADTQYF
CDR3 DNA: TGTGCCAGCAGCTTAGAATGGGCTAGCGGGAGTTTTGCAGATACGCAGTATTTT
V gene: TRBV11-2
D gene: TRBD2
clone size: -
J gene: TRBJ2-3